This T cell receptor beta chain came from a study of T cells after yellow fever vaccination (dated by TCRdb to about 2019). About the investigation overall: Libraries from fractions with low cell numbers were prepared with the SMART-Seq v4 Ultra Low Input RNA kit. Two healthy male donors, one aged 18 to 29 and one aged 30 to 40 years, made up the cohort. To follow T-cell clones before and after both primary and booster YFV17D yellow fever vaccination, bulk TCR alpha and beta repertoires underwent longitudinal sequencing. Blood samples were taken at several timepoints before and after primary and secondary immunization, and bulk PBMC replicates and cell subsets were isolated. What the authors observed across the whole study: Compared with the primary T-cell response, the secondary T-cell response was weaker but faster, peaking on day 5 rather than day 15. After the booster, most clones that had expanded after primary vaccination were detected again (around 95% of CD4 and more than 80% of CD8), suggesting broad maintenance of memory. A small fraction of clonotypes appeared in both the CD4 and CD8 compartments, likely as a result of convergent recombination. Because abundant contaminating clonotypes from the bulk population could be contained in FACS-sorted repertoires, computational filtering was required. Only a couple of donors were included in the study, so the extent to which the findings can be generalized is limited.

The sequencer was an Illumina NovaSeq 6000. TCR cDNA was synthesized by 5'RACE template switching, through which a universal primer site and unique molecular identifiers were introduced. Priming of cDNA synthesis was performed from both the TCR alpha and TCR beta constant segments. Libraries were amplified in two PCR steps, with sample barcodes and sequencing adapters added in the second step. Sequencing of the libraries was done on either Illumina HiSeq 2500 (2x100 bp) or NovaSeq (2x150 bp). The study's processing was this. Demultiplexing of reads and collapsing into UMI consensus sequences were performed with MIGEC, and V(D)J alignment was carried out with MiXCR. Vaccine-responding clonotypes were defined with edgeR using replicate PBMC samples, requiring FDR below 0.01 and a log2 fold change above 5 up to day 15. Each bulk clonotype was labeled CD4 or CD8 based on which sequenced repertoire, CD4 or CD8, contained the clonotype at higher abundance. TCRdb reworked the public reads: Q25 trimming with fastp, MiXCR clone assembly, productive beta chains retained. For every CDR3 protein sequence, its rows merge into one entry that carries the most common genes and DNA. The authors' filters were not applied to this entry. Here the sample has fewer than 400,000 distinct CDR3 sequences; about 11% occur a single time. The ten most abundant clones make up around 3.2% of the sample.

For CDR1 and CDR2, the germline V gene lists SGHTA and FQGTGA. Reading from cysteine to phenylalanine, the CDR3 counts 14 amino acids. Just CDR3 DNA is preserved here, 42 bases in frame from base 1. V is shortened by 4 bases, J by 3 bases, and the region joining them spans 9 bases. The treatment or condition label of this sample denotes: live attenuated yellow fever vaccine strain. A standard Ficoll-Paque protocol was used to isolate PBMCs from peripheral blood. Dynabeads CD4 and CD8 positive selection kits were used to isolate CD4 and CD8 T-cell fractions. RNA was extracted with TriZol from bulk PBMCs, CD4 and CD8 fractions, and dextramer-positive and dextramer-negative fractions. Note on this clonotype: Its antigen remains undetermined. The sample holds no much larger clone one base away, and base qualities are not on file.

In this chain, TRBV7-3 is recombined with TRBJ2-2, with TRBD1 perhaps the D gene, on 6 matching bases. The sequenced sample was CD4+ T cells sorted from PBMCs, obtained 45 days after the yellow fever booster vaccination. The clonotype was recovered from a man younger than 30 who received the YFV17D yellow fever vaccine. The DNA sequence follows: TGTGCCAGCAGCTCGGGACAATACACCGGGGAGCTGTTTTTT. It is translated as CASSSGQYTGELFF.